Each of the 11 T cell receptor beta chains below was sequenced from the same sample in a study of metastatic and nonmetastatic thyroid tumors. TCRdb recomputed clones from the PCR reads via MiXCR. This table holds about 41,000 clones, 20% to 25% found once. Every patient was untreated before thyroid surgery. The sample taken for sequencing was tumor tissue. Receptors originate from a female donor with papillary thyroid cancer or a benign thyroid nodule (not recorded which). Some clones in this sample may be carry-over from other donors' samples.

The rearrangement links TRBV9 to TRBJ2-2, with 7 nucleotides matching TRBD2. Trimming removed 0 bases from V and 0 bases from J; junction bases left unmatched: 2. Germline V CDR1 and CDR2: SGDLS, YYNGEE. The CDR3 is 16 amino acids. As DNA, the CDR3 is TGTGCCAGCAGCGTAGGTGGGGGGGCGAACACCGGGGAGCTGTTTTTT. This encodes CASSVGGGANTGELFF. Full variable domain (missing parts from reference TRBV9 and TRBJ2-2): DSGVTQTPKHLITATGQRVTLRCSPRSGDLSVYWYQQSLDQGLQFLIQYYNGEERAKGNILERFSAQQFPDLHSELNLSSLELGDSALYFCASSVGGGANTGELFFGEGSRLTVL.

This clone was counted at least ten times. The chain recombines TRBV5-1 with TRBJ1-2, with no clear D. The germline V gene encodes CDR1 SGHRS and CDR2 YFSETQ. V lost 0 bases and J 8 bases, leaving 8 bases between the germline ends. The CDR3 extends over 12 amino acids. The CDR3 loop is CASSLDGKGYTF. CDR3 DNA sequence: TGCGCCAGCAGCTTGGACGGAAAAGGCTACACCTTC.

This clone appeared a few times. The gene calls are TRBV25-1 and TRBJ1-6; D gene uncertain. Germline V gives CDR1 MGHDK, CDR2 SYGVNS. Trimming pared 10 bases from V and 3 bases from J, leaving 10 bases between. The CDR3 has 13 residues. DNA of the CDR3: TGTGCCACCAGGACCAACTATAATTCACCCCTCCACTTT. This sequence encodes CATRTNYNSPLHF.

V and J are TRBV7-8 and TRBJ1-2, with D perhaps matching TRBD1 (5 bases). Germline CDR1 is SGHVS and CDR2 is FQNEAQ. CDR3 length: 15 residues. The CDR3 sequence is CASLRVDTGNYGYTF. DNA for the CDR3: TGTGCATCTTTGAGGGTGGATACAGGAAACTATGGCTACACCTTC.

This clone was detected many times. This specimen includes other DNA sequences encoding the same CDR3. CDR3 protein: CASRGGSYNEQFF. The CDR3 DNA sequence: TGTGCCAGTAGGGGCGGGTCCTACAATGAGCAGTTCTTC. V and J are TRBV19 and TRBJ2-1, with a tentative D call TRBD2 (5 bases). Germline V CDR1 and CDR2: LNHDA, SQIVND (reference sequence). CDR3 length equals 13 residues. V lost 6 bases and J 1 base, leaving 7 bases between the germline ends.

For this clone: A much larger clone lies a single base off, so this may be a read error. Without the conserved terminal phenylalanine or tryptophan, this CDR3 likely stems from a read error. The DNA is left out, because the CDR3 cannot be placed on it with certainty; the CDR3 is given as TCRdb lists it. This rearrangement joins TRBV5-1 to TRBJ2-5; the table calls TRBD1, which could not be checked here. CDR1 and CDR2 from the germline V gene are SGHRS and YFSETQ. Termini included, the CDR3 measures 12 amino acids. This CDR3 is CASSLLGEEGES.

The rearrangement joins TRBV19 to TRBJ2-6; the D gene is possibly TRBD2 (5 bases). This CDR3 region has 15 residues. Looked up from germline, CDR1 is LNHDA and CDR2 is SQIVND (reference sequence). Trimming stripped 2 bases from V and 6 bases from J, with 11 bases between. Here the CDR3 DNA reads TGTGCCAGTAGTATATTTGGGAGACAGGCCAACGTCCTGACTTTC. It specifies CASSIFGRQANVLTF.

This clone was observed at least ten times. Different DNA sequences within this sample yield the same CDR3. The chain recombines TRBV12-3 or TRBV12-4 with TRBJ2-6; D not certain. The V end lost 6 bases, the J end lost 1 base, and 10 bases lay between the germline ends. The CDR3 is 15 residues long. Here the CDR3 DNA reads TGTGCCAGCAGCCCAAGGGTATCTGGGGCCAACGTCCTGACTTTC. Residues: CASSPRVSGANVLTF.

V gene TRBV13 combines with J gene TRBJ1-4; 11 bases match TRBD1. V lost 5 bases, J lost 4 bases, and 6 bases stayed unmatched. Germline CDR1 is PRHDT and CDR2 is FYEKMQ (reference sequence). The CDR3 consists of 16 residues. The CDR3 region is CASSRTGGTDNEKLFF. CDR3 nucleotide sequence: TGTGCCAGCAGCCGGACAGGGGGCACGGATAATGAAAAACTGTTTTTT.

By share, this clone ranks as medium-sized. The chain joins TRBV6-1 to TRBJ2-2; D gene unclear. V was pared by 6 bases and J by 2 bases, with 10 bases between. This CDR3 has 14 residues. Germline V CDR1 and CDR2: MNHNS, SASEGT. The CDR3 protein is CASSLDPNTGELFF. In nucleotides, the CDR3 is TGTGCCAGCAGCCTTGACCCAAACACCGGGGAGCTGTTTTTT.

This clone showed up many times. The J gene is TRBJ2-3, the V gene TRBV20-1; D may match TRBD1 or TRBD2 (5 bases each). V lost 0 bases and J lost 5, with 21 bases in between. The V gene's germline CDR1 is DFQATT and CDR2 SNEGSKA (reference sequence). This CDR3 has 17 amino acids. The CDR3, as DNA: TGCAGTGCTAGAGATGGGGCTAGCCTTCAGGCAGGAGATACGCAGTATTTT. Its protein is CSARDGASLQAGDTQYF.